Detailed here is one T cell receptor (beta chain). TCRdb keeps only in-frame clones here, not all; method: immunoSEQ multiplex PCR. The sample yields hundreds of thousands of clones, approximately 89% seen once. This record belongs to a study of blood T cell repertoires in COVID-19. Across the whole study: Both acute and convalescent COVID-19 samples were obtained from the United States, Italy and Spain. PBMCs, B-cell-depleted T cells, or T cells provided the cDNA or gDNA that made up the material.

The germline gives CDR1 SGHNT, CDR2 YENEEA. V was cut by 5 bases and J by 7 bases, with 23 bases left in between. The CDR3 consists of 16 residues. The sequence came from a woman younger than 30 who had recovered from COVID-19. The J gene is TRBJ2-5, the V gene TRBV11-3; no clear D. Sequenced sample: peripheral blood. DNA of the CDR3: TGTGCCAGCAGCAATCCTCGCCACCTCATAAGAGGGACCCAGTACTTC. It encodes CASSNPRHLIRGTQYF. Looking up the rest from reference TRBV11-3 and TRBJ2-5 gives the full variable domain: EAGVVQSPRYKIIEKKQPVAFWCNPISGHNTLYWYLQNLGQGPELLIRYENEEAVDDSQLPKDRFSAERLKGVDSTLKIQPAELGDSAVYLCASSNPRHLIRGTQYFGPGTRLLVL.